Below, one T cell receptor (beta chain) is given with its context. No antigen is known for it. The sample originates from a study of OX40 agonist ivuxolimab in advanced cancers. Study summary: Males comprised roughly four fifths of the group, whose mean age was about 62 years (range roughly 20 to 85).

The table came from immunoSEQ multiplex PCR; TCRdb's copy has only in-frame clones and leaves some out. The sample yields 65,000 to 75,000 clones, around 85% seen once. Overall study results and limits: In CD8+ T cells, expanded clones were on average more numerous than in CD4+. CD4+ and CD8+ blood T cells expanded clonally by week 6 at 0.1 to 3.0 mg/kg.

The receptor was derived from an adult with an advanced solid tumor such as melanoma, head and neck, liver or kidney cancer. The starting material was CD4+ or CD8+ T cells sorted from blood, obtained in a trial of the OX40 agonist ivuxolimab.

CDR3 sequence (DNA): TGTGCCATCAGTGATGGACAGGGCGACCGTGAAGCTTTCTTT. Its translation: CAISDGQGDREAFF. V is TRBV10-3 and J is TRBJ1-1; 8 bases line up with TRBD1. Trimming cost V 3 bases and J 7 bases; bases outside gene matches: 7. The CDR3 has 14 amino acids. Germline values: CDR1 ENHRY, CDR2 SYGVKD.